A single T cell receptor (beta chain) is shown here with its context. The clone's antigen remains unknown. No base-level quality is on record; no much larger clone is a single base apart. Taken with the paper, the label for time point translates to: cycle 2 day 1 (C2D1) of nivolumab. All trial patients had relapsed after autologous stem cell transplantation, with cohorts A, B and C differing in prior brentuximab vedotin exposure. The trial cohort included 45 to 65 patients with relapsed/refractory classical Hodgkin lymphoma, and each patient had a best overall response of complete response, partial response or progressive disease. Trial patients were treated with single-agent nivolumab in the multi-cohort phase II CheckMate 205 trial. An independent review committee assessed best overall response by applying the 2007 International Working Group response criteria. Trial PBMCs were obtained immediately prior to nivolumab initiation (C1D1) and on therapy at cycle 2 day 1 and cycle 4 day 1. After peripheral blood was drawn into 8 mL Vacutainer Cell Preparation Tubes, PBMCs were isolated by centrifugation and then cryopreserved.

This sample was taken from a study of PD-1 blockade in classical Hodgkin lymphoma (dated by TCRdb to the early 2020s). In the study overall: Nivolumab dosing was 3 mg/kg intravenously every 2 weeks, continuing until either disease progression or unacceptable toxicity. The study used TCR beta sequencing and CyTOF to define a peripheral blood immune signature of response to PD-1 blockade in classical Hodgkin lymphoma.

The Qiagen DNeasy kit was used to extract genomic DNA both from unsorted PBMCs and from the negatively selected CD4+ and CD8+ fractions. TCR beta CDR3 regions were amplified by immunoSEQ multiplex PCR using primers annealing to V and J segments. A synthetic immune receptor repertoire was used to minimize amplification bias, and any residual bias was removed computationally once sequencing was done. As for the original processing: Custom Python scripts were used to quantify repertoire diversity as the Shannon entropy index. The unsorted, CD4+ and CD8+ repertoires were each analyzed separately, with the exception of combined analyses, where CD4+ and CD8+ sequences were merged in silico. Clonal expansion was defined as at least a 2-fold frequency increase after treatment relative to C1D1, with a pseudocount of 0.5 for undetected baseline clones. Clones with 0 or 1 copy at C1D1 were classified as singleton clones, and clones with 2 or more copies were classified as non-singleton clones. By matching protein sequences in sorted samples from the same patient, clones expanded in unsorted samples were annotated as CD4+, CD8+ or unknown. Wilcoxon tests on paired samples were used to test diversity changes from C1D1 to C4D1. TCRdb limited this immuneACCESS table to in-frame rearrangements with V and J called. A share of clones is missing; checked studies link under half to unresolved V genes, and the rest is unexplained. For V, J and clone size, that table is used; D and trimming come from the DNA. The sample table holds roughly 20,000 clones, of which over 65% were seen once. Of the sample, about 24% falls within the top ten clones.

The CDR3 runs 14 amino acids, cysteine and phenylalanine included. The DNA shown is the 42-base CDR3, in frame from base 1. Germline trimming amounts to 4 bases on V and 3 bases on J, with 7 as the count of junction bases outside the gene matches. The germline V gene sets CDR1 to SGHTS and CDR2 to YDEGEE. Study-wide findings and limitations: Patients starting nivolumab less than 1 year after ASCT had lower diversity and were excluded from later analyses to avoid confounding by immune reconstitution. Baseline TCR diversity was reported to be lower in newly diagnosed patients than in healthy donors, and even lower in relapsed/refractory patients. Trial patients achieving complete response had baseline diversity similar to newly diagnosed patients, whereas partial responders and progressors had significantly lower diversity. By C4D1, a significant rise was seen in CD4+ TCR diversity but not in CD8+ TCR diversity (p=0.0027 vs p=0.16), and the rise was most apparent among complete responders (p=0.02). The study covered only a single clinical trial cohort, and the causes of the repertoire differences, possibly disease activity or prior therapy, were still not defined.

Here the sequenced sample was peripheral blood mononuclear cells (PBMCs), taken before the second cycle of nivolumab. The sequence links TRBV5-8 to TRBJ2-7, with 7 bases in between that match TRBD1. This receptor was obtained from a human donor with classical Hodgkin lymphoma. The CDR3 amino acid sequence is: CASSTGTDFYEQYF. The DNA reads TGTGCCAGCAGCACCGGGACAGACTTCTACGAGCAGTACTTC.